A single sample gave rise to the 16 T cell receptor beta chains below, sequenced in a study of preoperative IRX-2 immunotherapy in early breast cancer. Treatment indicated: preoperative locoregional IRX-2 cytokine immunotherapy. Method: immunoSEQ multiplex PCR; TCRdb's copy keeps in-frame clones and lacks some. Of about 2,000 clones listed, roughly three quarters are singletons. The source was tumor tissue, collected before IRX-2 immunotherapy. The receptors were sampled from a human donor with breast cancer.

The sample holds a few counts of this clone. V and J are TRBV6-8 and TRBJ1-1; perhaps TRBD1 as D (5 bases). The V end was cut by 2 bases, the J end by 4 bases, with 23 bases between. The CDR3 extends over 18 amino acids. Per the germline V gene, CDR1 is MNHGY and CDR2 is SAAAGT. In nucleotides, the CDR3 is TGTGCCAGCAGTTACCCAAACCGGGACCGGCTTCTCGGCACTGAAGCTTTCTTT. Amino acids: CASSYPNRDRLLGTEAFF.

This clone turned up a few times. This chain joins TRBV6-8 and TRBJ2-7; the match to TRBD2 covers 7 bases. CDR1 is MNHGY and CDR2 is SAAAGT in the germline V gene. J was trimmed by 0 bases and V by 10 bases; bases with no gene match: 6. The CDR3 spans 13 residues. The CDR3 region has the DNA TGTGCCACCCCTAGCGGACCCTCCTACGAGCAGTACTTC. Amino acids: CATPSGPSYEQYF.

V and J are TRBV2 and TRBJ2-5; 8 nucleotides agree with TRBD1. The trim removed 5 bases at V and 1 base at J, leaving 3 bases unmatched. Germline-derived CDR1 and CDR2 are SNHLY and FYNNEI. This CDR3 is 14 amino acids long. CDR3 DNA: TGTGCCAGCAGTCCAGACAGGGGCCAAGAGACCCAGTACTTC. Protein product: CASSPDRGQETQYF.

This chain joins TRBV28 and TRBJ1-1, with 7 positions matching TRBD1. Germline CDR1 reads MDHEN; CDR2 reads SYDVKM. J gave up 0 bases and V 6 bases, and 10 bases lay outside the gene matches. This CDR3 contains 16 residues. CDR3: CASSLILDRVNTEAFF. The CDR3 nucleotides read TGTGCCAGCAGCCTAATACTAGACAGGGTGAACACTGAAGCTTTCTTT.

V usage is TRBV29-1 and J usage is TRBJ2-2; 9 bases align to TRBD1. Germline V CDR1 and CDR2: SQVTM, ANQGSEA. CDR3 length equals 14 residues. The V segment lost 7 bases and the J segment 1 base; nucleotides outside the gene matches: 4. DNA of the CDR3: TGCAGCGATGGGACAGGGTGGAACACCGGGGAGCTGTTTTTT. Its translation is CSDGTGWNTGELFF.

This sequence joins TRBV19 and TRBJ2-3; the D is unclear. The V end was cut by 5 bases, the J end by 2 bases, with 8 bases between. The germline V gene encodes CDR1 LNHDA and CDR2 SQIVND (reference sequence). The CDR3 is 13 residues long. CDR3 sequence (DNA): TGTGCCAGTAGTGCGGTTTCCACAGATACGCAGTATTTT. Amino acid sequence: CASSAVSTDTQYF.

The J gene is TRBJ2-3, the V gene TRBV29-1, with D tentatively TRBD1 or TRBD2 (5 bases each). This CDR3 has 13 residues. Trimming took 7 bases from V and 5 from J, leaving 16 bases between them. Per germline, CDR1 SQVTM and CDR2 ANQGSEA. Here the CDR3 DNA reads TGCAGCGGGGGCCAGGGAGCGGTAGATACGCAGTATTTT. As protein: CSGGQGAVDTQYF.

The V call is TRBV11-3, the J call TRBJ1-6; 9 bases line up with TRBD1. This CDR3 has 15 amino acids. J was trimmed by 10 bases and V by 3 bases; bases with no gene match: 7. Looked up from germline, CDR1 is SGHNT and CDR2 is YENEEA. The CDR3 sequence: CASSLGQGLGSPLHF. The CDR3, as DNA: TGTGCCAGCAGCTTGGGACAGGGTTTAGGATCACCCCTCCACTTT.

The rearrangement links TRBV11-3 to TRBJ2-1, with TRBD2 matching over 10 bases. This CDR3 comprises 15 residues. Germline V gene data show CDR1 as SGHNT and CDR2 as YENEEA. The V segment lost 5 bases and the J segment 8 bases; nucleotides outside the gene matches: 9. This CDR3 reads CASSQGLAGVYEQFF. As DNA, the CDR3 is TGTGCCAGCAGCCAAGGCCTAGCGGGAGTCTATGAGCAGTTCTTC.

The chain couples TRBV12-5 to TRBJ2-1, with 10 positions matching TRBD1. Germline CDR1 is LGHNT and CDR2 is FRNRAP. V was pared by 5 bases and J by 5 bases, with 6 bases of the junction left unmatched. This CDR3 spans 15 amino acids. This chain's CDR3 is CASGPGTGVHNEQFF. CDR3 DNA sequence: TGTGCTAGTGGTCCTGGGACAGGGGTGCACAATGAGCAGTTCTTC.

This sequence joins TRBV28 and TRBJ2-7, with 7 bases that match TRBD1. CDR1 and CDR2 from the germline V gene are MDHEN and SYDVKM. The CDR3 is 14 amino acids. The J segment lost 5 bases and the V segment lost 7 bases, leaving 11 bases of the junction unmatched. CDR3 sequence reads: CASNRGQLKDEQYF. CDR3 sequence (DNA): TGTGCCAGCAATAGGGGACAGTTGAAGGACGAGCAGTACTTC.

The chain joins TRBV15 to TRBJ2-1; 8 nucleotides align to TRBD2. The J segment lost 9 bases and the V segment lost 5 bases, leaving 9 bases of the junction unmatched. The CDR3 totals 14 residues. Germline loops: CDR1 LNHNV, CDR2 YYDKDF (reference sequence). CDR3 amino acids: CATSGWTSSGEQFF. DNA for the CDR3: TGTGCCACCAGCGGCTGGACTAGCTCGGGTGAGCAGTTCTTC.

This chain joins TRBV1 and TRBJ2-3; the D call of TRBD2 is as the table states it, not checked on the DNA. TRBV1 is assigned pseudogene status. The CDR3 contains 14 residues. The CDR3 DNA reads TGCGCCAGCAGCCAAACTCAAAGCACAGATACGCAGTATTTT. It is translated as CASSQTQSTDTQYF.

V and J are TRBV29-1 and TRBJ2-3; 7 bases agree with TRBD2. J was trimmed by 5 bases and V by 3 bases; bases with no gene match: 5. The germline gives CDR1 SQVTM, CDR2 ANQGSEA. The CDR3 contains 13 residues. CDR3 DNA sequence: TGCAGCGTTGATCAGGGAGGGAGAGATACGCAGTATTTT. This sequence encodes CSVDQGGRDTQYF.

The chain uses TRBV14 and TRBJ2-1; 10 bases fit TRBD2. Trimming cost V 1 base and J 9 bases; bases outside gene matches: 12. The CDR3 covers 17 residues. Germline V gene data show CDR1 as SGHDN and CDR2 as FVKESK. The CDR3 coding sequence is TGTGCCAGCAGCCAAGCCCCACTAGCGGGACTCTCTAGTGAGCAGTTCTTC. Residues: CASSQAPLAGLSSEQFF.

The CDR3 region has the DNA TGTGCCACCGAGGAGTACAATGAGCAGTTCTTC. Its protein is CATEEYNEQFF. The rearrangement joins TRBV19 to TRBJ2-1; no clear D gene. Trimming removed 10 bases at V and 4 bases at J, with 8 bases between. The germline V gene has CDR1 LNHDA and CDR2 SQIVND (reference sequence). The CDR3 length is 11 residues.